This T cell receptor (beta chain) was retrieved from a study of PD-L1 blockade in urothelial cancer. Overall study: Blood gave a median about 140,000 T cells. Study-wide points: In blood sampled pretreatment, TCR clonality below the median predicted better survival.

Documented time point: pretreatment peripheral blood. Between 1 and 8 samples, pretreatment and on-treatment, were given by each patient. As concerns this clone: Its antigen is as yet unknown.

Unmatched junction bases numbered 12, after V lost 3 bases and J lost 4 bases. CDR1 is SGHTA and CDR2 is FQGTGA in the germline V gene. The CDR3 is 16 amino acids. TCRdb's table, derived via immunoSEQ multiplex PCR, lists solely in-frame clones and lacks some. The sample yields 85,000 to 90,000 clones, 89% seen once. The receptor comes from a woman aged 80 or over with urothelial cancer. V and J are TRBV7-3 and TRBJ2-7; TRBD1 matches 7 bases. Sequenced here: PBMCs, sampled around atezolizumab (anti-PD-L1) treatment. The CDR3 DNA reads TGTGCCAGCAGCTTTGGTACCGGGACAGAGGCTTACGAGCAGTACTTC. Translated: CASSFGTGTEAYEQYF.